Sequencing of this T cell receptor beta chain was carried out in a study of identical twins. Regarding the study as a whole: It was cross-sectional statistical analysis, not following the same donors, that the conclusions relied on. Cord blood beta clonotypes present at high abundance carried fewer insertions; no such pattern appeared in memory repertoires. Out-of-frame alpha sequences shared by twins were enriched for low generation probability.

Concerning this clonotype: As yet, its antigen is unknown.

It was template switching that added a universal primer site, and there were unique molecular identifiers on the cDNA. TCRdb reprocessed the 5' RACE reads with MiXCR, giving one entry per CDR3 protein. The repertoire holds 250,000 to 350,000 distinct CDR3 sequences, with about 8.9% as singletons. Germline trimming cut 6 bases from V and 9 bases from J; bases unmatched to any gene: 13. The CDR3 contains 14 residues. Germline-derived CDR1 and CDR2 are MDHEN and SYDVKM. These data were also filed under a second study, of yellow fever vaccine responses in identical twins.

The receptor comes from a woman under 30 in good health. The specimen sequenced was memory (CD45RO+) T cells sorted from blood. The chain links TRBV28 to TRBJ1-1; TRBD1 matches 7 bases. CDR3 region: CASSLNDRDTKAFF. In nucleotides, the CDR3 is TGTGCCAGCAGCCTCAACGACAGGGATACAAAAGCTTTCTTT.